This record concerns one T cell receptor beta chain sequence. The antigen is undetermined. The read comes to an end 3 residues before the CDR3 does, leaving the germline J gene to fill in the end. J lost 0 bases, V lost 6 bases, and 8 bases had no gene match. Germline V gene data show CDR1 as SGHKS and CDR2 as YYEKEE (reference sequence). The CDR3 sequence is 15 residues long. This record comes from a study of T cells in women clearing cervical HPV infection. Study background: Cases: HPV16-related CIN3 or worse on histology, a couple of invasive cancers. Findings of the study overall: Cases carried less TRBV6-7 than controls: roughly 0.11% versus 0.16%.

Sequencing was performed with immunoSEQ multiplex PCR; in TCRdb, only in-frame clones are kept and a portion is missing. The repertoire shows over 25,000 clones; the top ten hold 22%. The chain couples TRBV5-5 to TRBJ2-7, with 8 bases aligning to TRBD2. Sequencing was done on a sample of blood buffy coat. This clonotype was sampled from a woman between 18 and 70 years old with a cervical HPV16 infection that either progressed to CIN3+ or cleared (not recorded which). CDR3 residues: CASTQGLATSYEQYF. CDR3 bases read: TGTGCCAGCACCCAAGGACTAGCTACCTCCTACGAG.